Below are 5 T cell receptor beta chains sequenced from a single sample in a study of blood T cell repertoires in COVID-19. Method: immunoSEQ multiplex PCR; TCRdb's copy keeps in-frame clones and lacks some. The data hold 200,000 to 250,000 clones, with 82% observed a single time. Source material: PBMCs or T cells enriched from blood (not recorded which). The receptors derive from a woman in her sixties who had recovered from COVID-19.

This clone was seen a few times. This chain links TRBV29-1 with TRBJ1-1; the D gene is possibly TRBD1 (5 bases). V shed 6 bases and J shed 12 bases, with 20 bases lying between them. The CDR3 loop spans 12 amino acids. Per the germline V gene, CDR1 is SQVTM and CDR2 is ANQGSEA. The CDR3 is CSVHRTFGGTFF. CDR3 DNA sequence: TGCAGCGTCCACCGTACCTTCGGGGGAACTTTCTTT.

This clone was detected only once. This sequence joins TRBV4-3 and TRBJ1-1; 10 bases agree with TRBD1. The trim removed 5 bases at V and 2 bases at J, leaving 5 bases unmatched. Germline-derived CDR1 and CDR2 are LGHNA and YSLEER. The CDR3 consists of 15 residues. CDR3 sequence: CASSTRQGANTEAFF. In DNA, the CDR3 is TGCGCCAGCAGCACTCGACAGGGGGCAAACACTGAAGCTTTCTTT.

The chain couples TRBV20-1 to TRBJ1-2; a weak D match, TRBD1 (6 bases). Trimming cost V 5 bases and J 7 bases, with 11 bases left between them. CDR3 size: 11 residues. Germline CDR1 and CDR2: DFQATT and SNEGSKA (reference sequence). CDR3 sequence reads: CSASGDPGYTF. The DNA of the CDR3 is TGCAGTGCTTCAGGGGACCCTGGCTACACCTTC.

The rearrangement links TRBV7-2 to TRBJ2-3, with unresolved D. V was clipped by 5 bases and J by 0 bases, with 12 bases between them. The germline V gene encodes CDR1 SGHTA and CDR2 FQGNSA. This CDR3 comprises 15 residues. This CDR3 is CASSPQATSTDTQYF. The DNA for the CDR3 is TGTGCCAGCAGCCCCCAGGCCACTAGCACAGATACGCAGTATTTT.

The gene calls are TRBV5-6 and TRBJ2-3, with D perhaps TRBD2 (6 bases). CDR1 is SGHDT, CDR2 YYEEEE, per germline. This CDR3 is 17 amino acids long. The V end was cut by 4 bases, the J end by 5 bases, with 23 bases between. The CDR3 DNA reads TGTGCCAGCAGCCCTCTACGGCTTTCGGGAGATGGAGATACGCAGTATTTT. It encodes CASSPLRLSGDGDTQYF.